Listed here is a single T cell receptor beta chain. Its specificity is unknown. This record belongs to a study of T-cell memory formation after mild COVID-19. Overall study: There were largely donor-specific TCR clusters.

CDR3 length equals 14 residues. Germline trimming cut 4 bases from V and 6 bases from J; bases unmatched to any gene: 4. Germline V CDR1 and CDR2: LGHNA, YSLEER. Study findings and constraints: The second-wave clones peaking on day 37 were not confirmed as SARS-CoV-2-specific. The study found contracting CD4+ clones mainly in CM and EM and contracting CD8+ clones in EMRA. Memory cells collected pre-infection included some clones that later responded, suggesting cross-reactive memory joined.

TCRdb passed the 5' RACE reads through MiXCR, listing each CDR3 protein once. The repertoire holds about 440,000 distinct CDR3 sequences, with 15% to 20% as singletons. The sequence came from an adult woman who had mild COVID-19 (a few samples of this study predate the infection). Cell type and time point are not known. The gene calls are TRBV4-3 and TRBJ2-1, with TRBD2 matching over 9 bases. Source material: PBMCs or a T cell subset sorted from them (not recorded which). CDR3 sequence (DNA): TGCGCCAGCAGCCGAGGACTAGCGATCAATGAGCAGTTCTTC. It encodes CASSRGLAINEQFF.